These 19 T cell receptor beta chains were sequenced from one sample in a study of cytomegalovirus exposure and HLA in healthy donors. With 60 Vbeta and 13 Jbeta primers, the PCR was carried out. Produced via immunoSEQ multiplex PCR; TCRdb's table is partial and in-frame only. The profile shows about 160,000 clones, roughly four fifths of them singletons. The sequenced sample was PBMCs. Receptors originate from a female donor in good health and CMV-seronegative.

The chain is built from TRBV19 and TRBJ2-1; 8 bases line up with TRBD2. CDR3 size: 16 residues. Germline lookup yields CDR1 LNHDA and CDR2 SQIVND (reference sequence). V dropped 5 bases and J dropped 9; count of bases not matched to a gene: 15. For the CDR3, the DNA is TGTGCCAGTAGTGTGATTACTAGCGGACGCGTCGGTGAGCAGTTCTTC. Residues: CASSVITSGRVGEQFF.

The V call is TRBV30, the J call TRBJ1-1; 7 bases map to TRBD1. Per germline, CDR1 GTSNPN and CDR2 SVGIG (reference sequence). The V and J ends lost 3 bases and 5 bases, in that order; junction bases with no gene match: 6. This CDR3 is built from 13 residues. The CDR3 loop is CAWRARGRTEAFF. The CDR3 nucleotides are TGTGCCTGGAGAGCCAGGGGGAGGACTGAAGCTTTCTTT.

V gene TRBV6-8 combines with J gene TRBJ2-7, with TRBD1 matching over 10 bases. Germline trimming cut 2 bases from V and 5 bases from J; bases unmatched to any gene: 6. The germline CDR1 and CDR2 sequences are MNHGY and SAAAGT. The CDR3 runs to 15 residues. DNA for the CDR3: TGTGCCAGCAGTTACCAGGACAGGGGGGGCGACGAGCAGTACTTC. Its translation is CASSYQDRGGDEQYF.

The V and J genes are TRBV5-1 and TRBJ1-5; 11 bases agree with TRBD1. Germline CDR1 reads SGHRS; CDR2 reads YFSETQ. The CDR3 contains 15 residues. With V trimmed by 3 bases and J by 5 bases, 4 bases remained unmatched. The CDR3 spells CASSWTGGAYQPQHF. The CDR3 coding sequence is TGCGCCAGCAGCTGGACAGGGGGCGCGTATCAGCCCCAGCATTTT.

The chain combines TRBV6-1 with TRBJ2-7; D is perhaps TRBD2 (5 bases). Germline CDR1 MNHNS, CDR2 SASEGT. V lost 1 base and J 5 bases, leaving 18 bases between the germline ends. The CDR3 has 16 residues. CDR3 sequence (DNA): TGTGCCAGCAGTGAAGAAGGCGCCGCTCACGGGGACGAGCAGTACTTC. Translation gives CASSEEGAAHGDEQYF.

The chain couples TRBV27 to TRBJ2-2; 11 nucleotides align to TRBD2. Germline CDR1 and CDR2: MNHEY and SMNVEV (reference sequence). The CDR3 length is 13 residues. V lost 5 bases to trimming and J lost 14 bases; unmatched junction nucleotides: 7. CDR3 loop: CASSPTSGTDLFF. The CDR3 nucleotides are TGTGCCAGCAGTCCGACTAGCGGGACGGATCTGTTTTTT.

The V and J genes are TRBV19 and TRBJ2-2; maybe TRBD1 (5 bases). In germline, CDR1 is LNHDA, CDR2 SQIVND (reference sequence). CDR3 length: 16 residues. V shed 1 base and J shed 7 bases, with 16 bases lying between them. The CDR3 is CASSIGQGASGGELFF. CDR3 coding DNA: TGTGCCAGTAGTATAGGCCAAGGGGCGTCGGGCGGGGAGCTGTTTTTT.

The genes are TRBV4-1 and TRBJ2-2, with a weak D call TRBD1 (6 bases). This CDR3 comprises 15 residues. V was clipped by 1 base and J by 6 bases, with 12 bases between them. Germline CDR1 is MGHRA and CDR2 is YSYEKL. This CDR3 is CASSQASGVAGELFF. The CDR3 bases are TGCGCCAGCAGCCAAGCTTCAGGGGTCGCCGGGGAGCTGTTTTTT.

The V gene is TRBV12-5, the J gene TRBJ1-5; D possibly corresponds to TRBD1 (5 bases). CDR1 and CDR2 (germline): LGHNT, FRNRAP. The V end lost 6 bases, the J end lost 7 bases, and 10 bases lay between the germline ends. CDR3 size: 12 residues. The CDR3: CASGGGIQPQHF. CDR3 sequence (DNA): TGTGCTAGTGGGGGGGGGATCCAGCCCCAGCATTTT.

This rearrangement joins TRBV28 to TRBJ2-7; 9 bases match TRBD1. In germline, CDR1 is MDHEN, CDR2 SYDVKM. This CDR3 has 14 amino acids. The V gene end was trimmed by 8 bases and the J gene end by 2 bases; junction bases not matched to a gene: 7. The CDR3 bases are TGTGCCAGCTCGGGGGACAGGGTAACCTACGAGCAGTACTTC. Its translation: CASSGDRVTYEQYF.

This chain links TRBV4-3 with TRBJ2-7, with D unresolved. The CDR3 spans 16 residues. CDR1 and CDR2 from the germline V gene are LGHNA and YSLEER. Trimming cost V 5 bases and J 0 bases, with 17 bases left between them. The CDR3 nucleotides are TGCGCCAGCAGCTTCACCGCCGAAGAGAGCTCCTACGAGCAGTACTTC. It translates to CASSFTAEESSYEQYF.

The chain uses TRBV7-2 and TRBJ2-2; a weak D match, TRBD1 (6 bases). The CDR3 runs to 14 residues. Germline V gene data show CDR1 as SGHTA and CDR2 as FQGNSA. Between the trimmed V and J ends, which lost 5 bases and 6 bases, there was a span of 13 bases. The CDR3, as DNA: TGTGCCAGCAGCCCGACAGGTTTAGCCGGGGAGCTGTTTTTT. This encodes CASSPTGLAGELFF.

V and J are TRBV30 and TRBJ1-2; D ambiguous. This CDR3 spans 15 amino acids. V shed 2 bases and J shed 0 bases, with 13 bases lying between them. CDR1 is GTSNPN, CDR2 SVGIG, per germline (reference sequence). For the CDR3, the DNA is TGTGCCTGGAGTCCACGGGGAAGAGCTAACTATGGCTACACCTTC. Translating it yields CAWSPRGRANYGYTF.

The chain recombines TRBV5-4 with TRBJ1-3, with a weak D call TRBD1 (6 bases). The CDR3 has 15 residues. Trimming removed 5 bases from V and 4 bases from J, with 16 bases in between. Germline CDR1 is SGHNT and CDR2 is YYREEE (reference sequence). CDR3 residues: CASSPGQNRGNTIYF. DNA of the CDR3: TGTGCCAGCAGTCCCGGACAGAACCGAGGAAACACCATATATTTT.

CDR3 sequence (DNA): TGTGCCAGCAGCTTACCCCAGGGGCAGGCTGTAGGCTACACCTTC. Amino acid sequence: CASSLPQGQAVGYTF. The genes are TRBV7-9 and TRBJ1-2; maybe TRBD1 (6 bases). The germline V gene encodes CDR1 SEHNR and CDR2 FQNEAQ (reference sequence). The CDR3 consists of 15 residues. Trimming removed 2 bases at V and 8 bases at J, with 18 bases between.

The gene calls are TRBV5-1 and TRBJ1-4, with TRBD1 identical over 9 bases. CDR1 and CDR2 from the germline V gene are SGHRS and YFSETQ. With V trimmed by 0 bases and J by 7 bases, 4 bases remained unmatched. This CDR3 has 15 amino acids. The CDR3 reads CASSLGDRDFEKLFF. The CDR3 DNA follows: TGCGCCAGCAGCTTGGGGGACAGGGATTTTGAAAAACTGTTTTTT.

The V call is TRBV14, the J call TRBJ2-7; 7 bases align to TRBD1. The CDR3 is 17 residues long. Losses at the gene ends were 0 bases for V and 0 bases for J; bases not matched to a gene: 8. Germline V gene lookup returns CDR1 SGHDN and CDR2 FVKESK. CDR3 loop: CASSQDLARGSSYEQYF. CDR3 coding DNA: TGTGCCAGCAGCCAAGATCTCGCCAGGGGGTCCTCCTACGAGCAGTACTTC.

The chain carries TRBV19 and TRBJ1-2, with TRBD1 as a possible D gene (6 bases). CDR1 and CDR2 (germline): LNHDA, SQIVND (reference sequence). The CDR3 is 13 amino acids. The germline V and J ends were trimmed by 6 bases and 7 bases, with 15 bases remaining between them. This CDR3 reads CASRRGGISGYTF. The CDR3 bases are TGTGCCAGTAGAAGAGGGGGTATTTCTGGCTACACCTTC.

This sequence joins TRBV7-9 and TRBJ2-7; the D is unclear. Germline V gene lookup returns CDR1 SEHNR and CDR2 FQNEAQ (reference sequence). Trimming stripped 4 bases from V and 1 base from J, with 5 bases between. The CDR3 extends over 12 amino acids. Written as DNA, the CDR3 is TGTGCCAGCAGCTCCCGGTCCTACGAGCAGTACTTC. This encodes CASSSRSYEQYF.